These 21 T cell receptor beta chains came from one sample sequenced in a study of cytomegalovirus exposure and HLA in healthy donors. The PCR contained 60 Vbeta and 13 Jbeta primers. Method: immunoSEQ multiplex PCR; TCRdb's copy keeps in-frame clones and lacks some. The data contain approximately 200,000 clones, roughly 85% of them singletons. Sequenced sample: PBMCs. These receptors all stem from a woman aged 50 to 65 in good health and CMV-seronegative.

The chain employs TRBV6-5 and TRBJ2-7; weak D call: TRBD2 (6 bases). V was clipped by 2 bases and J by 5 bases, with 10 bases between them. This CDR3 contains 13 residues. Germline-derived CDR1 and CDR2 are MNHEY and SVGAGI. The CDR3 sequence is CASSYGRDDEQYF. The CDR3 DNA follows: TGTGCCAGCAGTTACGGGCGGGACGACGAGCAGTACTTC.

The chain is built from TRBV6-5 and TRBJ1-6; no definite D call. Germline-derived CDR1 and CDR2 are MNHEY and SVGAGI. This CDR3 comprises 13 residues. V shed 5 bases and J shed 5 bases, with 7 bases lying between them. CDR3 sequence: CASSPNDNSPLHF. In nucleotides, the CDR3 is TGTGCCAGCAGTCCAAATGATAATTCACCCCTCCACTTT.

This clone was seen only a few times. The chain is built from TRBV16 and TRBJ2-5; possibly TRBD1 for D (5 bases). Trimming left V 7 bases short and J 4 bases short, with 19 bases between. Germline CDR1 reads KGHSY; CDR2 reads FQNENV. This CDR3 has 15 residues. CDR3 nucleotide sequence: TGTGCCAGCACCCCGGGCAGGGTGGATCGAGAGACCCAGTACTTC. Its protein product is CASTPGRVDRETQYF.

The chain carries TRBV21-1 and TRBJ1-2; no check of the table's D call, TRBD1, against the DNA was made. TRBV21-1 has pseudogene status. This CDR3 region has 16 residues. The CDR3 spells CASNPVNATNNYGYTF. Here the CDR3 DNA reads TGTGCCAGCAATCCAGTGAACGCAACCAATAACTATGGCTACACCTTC.

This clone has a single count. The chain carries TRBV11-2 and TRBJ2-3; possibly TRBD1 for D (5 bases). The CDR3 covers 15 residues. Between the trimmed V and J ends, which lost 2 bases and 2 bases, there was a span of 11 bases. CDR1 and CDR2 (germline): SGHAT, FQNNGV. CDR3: CASSLPNRITDTQYF. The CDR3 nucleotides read TGTGCCAGCAGCTTACCTAACAGGATCACAGATACGCAGTATTTT.

The CDR3 bases are TGTGCCAGCGCCCGGACTAGCGGGAGGGCCATGGATGAGCAGTTCTTC. Its translation: CASARTSGRAMDEQFF. The gene calls are TRBV5-4 and TRBJ2-1; 15 bases fit TRBD2. V was clipped by 7 bases and J by 8 bases; unmatched bases: 10. Germline V gene sequence: CDR1 SGHNT, CDR2 YYREEE (reference sequence). The CDR3 contains 16 residues.

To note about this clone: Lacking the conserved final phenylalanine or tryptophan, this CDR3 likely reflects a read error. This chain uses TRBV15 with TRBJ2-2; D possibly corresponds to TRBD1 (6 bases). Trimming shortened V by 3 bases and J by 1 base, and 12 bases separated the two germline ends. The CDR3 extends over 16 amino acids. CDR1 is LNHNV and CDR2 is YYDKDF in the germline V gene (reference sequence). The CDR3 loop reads CATSSHTGWNTGELFL. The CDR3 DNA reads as TGTGCCACCAGCAGTCATACAGGGTGGAACACCGGGGAGCTGTTTCTT.

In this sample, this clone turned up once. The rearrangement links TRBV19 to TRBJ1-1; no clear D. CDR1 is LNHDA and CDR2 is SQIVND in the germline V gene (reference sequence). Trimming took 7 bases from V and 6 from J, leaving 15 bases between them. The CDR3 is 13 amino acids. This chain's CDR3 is CASNPGNRAEAFF. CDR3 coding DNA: TGTGCCAGTAACCCCGGGAACCGGGCTGAAGCTTTCTTT.

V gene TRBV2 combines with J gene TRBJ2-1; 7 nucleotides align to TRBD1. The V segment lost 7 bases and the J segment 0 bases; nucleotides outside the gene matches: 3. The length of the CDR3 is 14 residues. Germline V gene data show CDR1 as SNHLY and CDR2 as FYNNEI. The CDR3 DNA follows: TGTGCCAGCAATTACAGGGGCTCCTACAATGAGCAGTTCTTC. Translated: CASNYRGSYNEQFF.

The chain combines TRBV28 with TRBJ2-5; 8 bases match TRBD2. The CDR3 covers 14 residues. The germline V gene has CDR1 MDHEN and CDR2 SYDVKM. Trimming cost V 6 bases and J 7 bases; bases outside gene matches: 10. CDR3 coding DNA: TGTGCCAGCAGGCCCGGGGGGGAGTGGGGGACCCAGTACTTC. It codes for CASRPGGEWGTQYF.

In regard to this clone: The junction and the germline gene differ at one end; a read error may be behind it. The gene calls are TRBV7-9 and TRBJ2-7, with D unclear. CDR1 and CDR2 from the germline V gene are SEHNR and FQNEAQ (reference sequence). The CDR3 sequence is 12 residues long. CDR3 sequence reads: CSSSLAPLEQYF. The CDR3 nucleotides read TGTTCCAGCAGCTTAGCCCCCCTAGAGCAGTACTTC.

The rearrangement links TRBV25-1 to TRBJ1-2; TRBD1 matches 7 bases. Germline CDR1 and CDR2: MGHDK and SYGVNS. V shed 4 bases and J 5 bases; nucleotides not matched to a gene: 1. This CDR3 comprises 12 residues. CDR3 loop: CASSVQGYGYTF. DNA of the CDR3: TGTGCCAGCAGTGTACAGGGGTATGGCTACACCTTC.

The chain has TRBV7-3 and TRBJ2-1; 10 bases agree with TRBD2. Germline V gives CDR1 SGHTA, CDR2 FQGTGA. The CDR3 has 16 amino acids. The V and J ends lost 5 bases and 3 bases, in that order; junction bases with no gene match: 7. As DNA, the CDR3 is TGTGCCAGCAGCCCGCCGGGACTAGCGAACTACAATGAGCAGTTCTTC. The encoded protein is CASSPPGLANYNEQFF.

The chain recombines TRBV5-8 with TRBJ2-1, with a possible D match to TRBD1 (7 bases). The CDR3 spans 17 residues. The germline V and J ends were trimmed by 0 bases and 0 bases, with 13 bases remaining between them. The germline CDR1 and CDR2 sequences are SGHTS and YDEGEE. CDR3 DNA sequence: TGTGCCAGCAGCTTGGCTCCAGGGGGGCTCTCCTACAATGAGCAGTTCTTC. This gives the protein CASSLAPGGLSYNEQFF.

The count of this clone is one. For the CDR3, the DNA is TGTGCCAGCAGTGAGCGGACAGGGCTTCGCAATCAGCCCCAGCATTTT. Residues: CASSERTGLRNQPQHF. The V call is TRBV6-1, the J call TRBJ1-5; 8 positions match TRBD1. Germline assignment: CDR1 MNHNS and CDR2 SASEGT. V lost 3 bases, J lost 2 bases, and 6 bases stayed unmatched. The CDR3 is made up of 16 amino acids.

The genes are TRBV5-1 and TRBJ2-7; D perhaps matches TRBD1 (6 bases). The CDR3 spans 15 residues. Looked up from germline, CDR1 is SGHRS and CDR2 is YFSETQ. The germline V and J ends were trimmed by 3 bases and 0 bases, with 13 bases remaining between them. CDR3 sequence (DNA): TGCGCCAGCAGCTCGGTGACAGGACACTCCTACGAGCAGTACTTC. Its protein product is CASSSVTGHSYEQYF.

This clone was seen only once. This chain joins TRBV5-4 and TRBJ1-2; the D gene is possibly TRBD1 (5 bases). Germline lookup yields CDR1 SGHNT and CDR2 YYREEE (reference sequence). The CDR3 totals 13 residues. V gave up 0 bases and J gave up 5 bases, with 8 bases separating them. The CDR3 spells CASSLDRTYGYTF. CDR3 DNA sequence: TGTGCCAGCAGCTTGGACCGGACATATGGCTACACCTTC.

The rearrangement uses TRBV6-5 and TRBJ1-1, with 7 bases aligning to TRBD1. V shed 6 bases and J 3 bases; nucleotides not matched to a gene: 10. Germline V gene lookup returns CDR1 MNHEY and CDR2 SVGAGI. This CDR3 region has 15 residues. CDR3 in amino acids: CASSRDRDRYTEAFF. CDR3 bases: TGTGCCAGCAGCCGCGACAGGGATCGATACACTGAAGCTTTCTTT.

The CDR3 DNA reads TGTGCCAACTCCCCGGACTTCCCGGGAAACACCATATATTTT. This encodes CANSPDFPGNTIYF. V usage is TRBV6-1 and J usage is TRBJ1-3; no reliable D call. The ends were cut back, 10 bases at V and 4 bases at J, with 17 bases in the middle. The CDR3 has 14 amino acids. Germline CDR1 is MNHNS and CDR2 is SASEGT.

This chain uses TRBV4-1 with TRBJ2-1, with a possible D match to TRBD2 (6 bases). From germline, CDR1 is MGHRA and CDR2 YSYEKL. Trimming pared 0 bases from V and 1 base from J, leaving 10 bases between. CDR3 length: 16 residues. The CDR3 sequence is CASSQDGEASYNEQFF. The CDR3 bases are TGCGCCAGCAGCCAAGATGGGGAGGCATCCTACAATGAGCAGTTCTTC.

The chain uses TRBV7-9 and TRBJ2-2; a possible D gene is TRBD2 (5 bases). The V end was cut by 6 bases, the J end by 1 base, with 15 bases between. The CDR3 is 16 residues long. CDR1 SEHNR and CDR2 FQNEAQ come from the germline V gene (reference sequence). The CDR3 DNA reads TGTGCCAGCAGAAATGGTGGCCGGGGGAACACCGGGGAGCTGTTTTTT. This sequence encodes CASRNGGRGNTGELFF. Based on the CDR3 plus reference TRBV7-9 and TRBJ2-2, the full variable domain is DTGVSQNPRHKITKRGQNVTFRCDPISEHNRLYWYRQTLGQGPEFLTYFQNEAQLEKSRLLSDRFSAERPKGSFSTLEIQRTEQGDSAMYLCASRNGGRGNTGELFFGEGSRLTVL.